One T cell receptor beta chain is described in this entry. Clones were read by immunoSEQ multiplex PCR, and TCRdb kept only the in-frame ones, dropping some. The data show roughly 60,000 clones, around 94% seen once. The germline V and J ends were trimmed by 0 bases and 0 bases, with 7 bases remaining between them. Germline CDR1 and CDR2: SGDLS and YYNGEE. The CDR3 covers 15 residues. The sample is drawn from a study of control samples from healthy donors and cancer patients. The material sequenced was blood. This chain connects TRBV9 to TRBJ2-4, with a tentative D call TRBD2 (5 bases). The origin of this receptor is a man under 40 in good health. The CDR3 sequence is CASSVGTLAKNIQYF. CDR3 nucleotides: TGTGCCAGCAGCGTAGGGACTTTAGCCAAAAACATTCAGTACTTC.